Only a few counts were recorded for the clone carrying this T cell receptor beta chain. Each CDR3 protein is one row after TCRdb ran MiXCR on the 5' RACE reads. The table includes approximately 230,000 distinct CDR3 sequences, 6.5% detected once. This sample is part of a study of identical twins. Trimming removed 3 bases from V and 4 bases from J; junction bases left unmatched: 18. Germline V gives CDR1 SGHRS, CDR2 YFSETQ. CDR3 size: 18 residues. Separately, the same data were catalogued under a study of T cells expressing NK-cell markers.

The source is a woman under 30 in good health. The sequenced sample consisted of CD8+ T cells sorted from blood. V gene TRBV5-1 combines with J gene TRBJ2-7; 8 bases fit TRBD2. This CDR3 reads CASSSPAAVAGPGYEQYF. For the CDR3, the DNA is TGCGCCAGCAGCTCGCCCGCGGCCGTAGCGGGACCGGGGTACGAGCAGTACTTC.